The 16 T cell receptor beta chains given below trace back to one sample, sequenced in a study of Graves' ophthalmopathy and Graves' hyperthyroidism. Amplifying from RNA transcripts, the study obtained TCR beta CDR3 regions. RT-PCR with HTBI primers came first, then second-round multiplex PCR. TCRdb called the multiplex PCR reads again in MiXCR, with one record for every CDR3 protein. The sample consists of more than 1,000,000 distinct CDR3 sequences, 35% to 45% of them appearing once. Sequencing used peripheral blood or thyroid tissue (not recorded which). These receptors were collected from an adult man with Graves' hyperthyroidism.

This clonotype was counted ten times or more. This chain joins TRBV7-9 and TRBJ2-5; TRBD1 might be the D (5 bases). The CDR3 extends over 15 amino acids. Germline assignment: CDR1 SEHNR and CDR2 FQNEAQ (reference sequence). V was shortened by 4 bases and J by 5 bases, with 17 bases between the two germline ends. The DNA for the CDR3 is TGTGCCAGCAGCTATCCCCGCAGGGTGTTGGAGACCCAGTACTTC. Translating it yields CASSYPRRVLETQYF. Full variable domain (remainder filled in from reference TRBV7-9 and TRBJ2-5): DTGVSQNPRHKITKRGQNVTFRCDPISEHNRLYWYRQTLGQGPEFLTYFQNEAQLEKSRLLSDRFSAERPKGSFSTLEIQRTEQGDSAMYLCASSYPRRVLETQYFGPGTRLLVL.

In the case of this clonotype: This may be a read error, as it is one base from a much larger clone. The genes are TRBV5-6 and TRBJ1-6; D unresolved. Per the germline V gene, CDR1 is SGHDT and CDR2 is YYEEEE. This CDR3 is built from 15 residues. CDR3 sequence reads: CASSLLGRDNSPLNF. The CDR3 bases are TGTGCCAGCAGCTTATTAGGCAGAGATAATTCACCCCTCAACTTT.

The table lists this clonotype with a few counts. The J gene is TRBJ1-3, the V gene TRBV14; 7 bases fit TRBD1. Trimming at V came to 1 base and at J to 0 bases, leaving 3 bases not matched to a gene. CDR1 and CDR2 from the germline V gene are SGHDN and FVKESK. This CDR3 region has 16 residues. CDR3 sequence reads: CASSQGPGGSGNTIYF. The CDR3 DNA sequence: TGTGCCAGCAGCCAAGGCCCAGGGGGCTCTGGAAACACCATATATTTT.

This clonotype appeared many times. The chain employs TRBV2 and TRBJ2-2, with 9 nucleotides matching TRBD1. CDR3 size: 15 residues. Unmatched junction bases numbered 4, after V lost 4 bases and J lost 4 bases. Germline V gives CDR1 SNHLY, CDR2 FYNNEI. CDR3 sequence (DNA): TGTGCCAGCAGTGTTGTGACAGGGGGCACCGGGGAGCTGTTTTTT. Translation: CASSVVTGGTGELFF.

Worth noting for this clonotype: This clone may be a read error of a much larger clone one base away. The genes are TRBV5-1 and TRBJ1-5; D unclear. Germline V lookup: CDR1 SGHRS, CDR2 YFSETQ. V lost 5 bases, J lost 3 bases, and 9 bases lay in between. This CDR3 region has 13 residues. For the CDR3, the DNA is TGCGCCAGCAGTAGGGCCACCAATCAGCCCCAGCATTTT. This codes for CASSRATNQPQHF.

Comment on this clonotype: The missing conserved phenylalanine or tryptophan at the end of this CDR3 makes a read error likely. This chain connects TRBV12-3 or TRBV12-4 to TRBJ1-2, with 8 positions matching TRBD1. The CDR3 has 15 residues. J lost 5 bases, V lost 6 bases, and 11 bases had no gene match. The DNA for the CDR3 is TGTGCCAGCAGCGATAGGGACAGGTTGATATATGGCTACACCCTC. It yields the protein CASSDRDRLIYGYTL.

This clonotype was recorded many times. This chain connects TRBV7-6 to TRBJ2-2; 9 bases match TRBD1. Germline values: CDR1 SGHVS, CDR2 FNYEAQ. V was pared by 0 bases and J by 6 bases, with 5 bases of the junction left unmatched. The CDR3 covers 16 residues. CDR3 loop: CASSLALGQGAGELFF. Written as DNA, the CDR3 is TGTGCCAGCAGCTTAGCGTTGGGACAGGGAGCCGGGGAGCTGTTTTTT.

Note on this clonotype: A much larger clone sits a single nucleotide away, making a read error possible. The V and J genes are TRBV20-1 and TRBJ1-3; 12 nucleotides agree with TRBD1. This CDR3 is built from 18 residues. V was clipped by 3 bases and J by 0 bases; unmatched bases: 9. From germline, CDR1 is DFQATT and CDR2 SNEGSKA (reference sequence). DNA for the CDR3: TGCAGTGCTAGCACCCCAGGGGACAGGGGGCCCTCTGGAAACACCATATATTTT. Translation: CSASTPGDRGPSGNTIYF.

This clonotype turned up a few times. The chain recombines TRBV3-1 with TRBJ1-1; 10 bases fit TRBD1. Germline V lookup: CDR1 LGHDT, CDR2 YNNKEL (reference sequence). V trimming: 4 bases; J trimming: 3 bases; junction bases outside the gene matches: 8. CDR3 length: 16 residues. CDR3 DNA sequence: TGTGCCAGCAGCCCAAGTTGGACAGGGGGTTACACTGAAGCTTTCTTT. Its protein is CASSPSWTGGYTEAFF.

V and J are TRBV4-3 and TRBJ2-7; D not certain. Germline CDR1 reads LGHNA; CDR2 reads YSLEER. The length of the CDR3 is 12 residues. V dropped 7 bases and J dropped 2 bases, with 9 bases sitting between them. In nucleotides, the CDR3 is TGCGCCAGCAAAAACAGACCCTACGAGCAGTACTTC. It is translated as CASKNRPYEQYF.

This clonotype has just a few counts. V and J are TRBV6-2 or TRBV6-3 and TRBJ2-7, with D possibly being TRBD2 (6 bases). This CDR3 comprises 15 residues. Germline V CDR1 and CDR2: MNHEY, SVGEGT. Trimming stripped 0 bases from V and 2 bases from J, with 11 bases between. The CDR3 here is CASSYSTGGTYEQYF. CDR3 DNA: TGTGCCAGCAGTTACTCTACCGGGGGAACCTACGAGCAGTACTTC.

This clonotype was seen many times. The chain couples TRBV19 to TRBJ1-2, with TRBD1 as a possible D gene (5 bases). Germline CDR1 and CDR2: LNHDA and SQIVND (reference sequence). CDR3 size: 14 residues. Trimming shortened V by 7 bases and J by 3 bases, and 15 bases separated the two germline ends. CDR3 residues: CASNPGTTDYGYTF. In DNA, the CDR3 is TGTGCCAGTAACCCCGGGACGACCGACTATGGCTACACCTTC.

The chain combines TRBV24-1 with TRBJ1-5; D is perhaps TRBD1 (6 bases). The CDR3 has 13 amino acids. CDR1 and CDR2 from the germline V gene are KGHDR and SFDVKD. V was trimmed by 5 bases and J by 6 bases, leaving 10 bases between them. The CDR3 loop is CATSAEGGQPQHF. CDR3 DNA: TGTGCCACCAGTGCTGAGGGGGGTCAGCCCCAGCATTTT.

This clonotype was detected only a few times. V gene TRBV4-3 combines with J gene TRBJ1-4; D possibly corresponds to TRBD1 (6 bases). The CDR3 sequence is 15 residues long. Trimming took 3 bases from V and 4 from J, leaving 12 bases between them. Germline V gene data show CDR1 as LGHNA and CDR2 as YSLEER. The CDR3 region has the DNA TGCGCCAGCAGCCACGGGGGCTCCCTTAATGAAAAACTGTTTTTT. Translation gives CASSHGGSLNEKLFF.

This clonotype was recorded only once. This chain connects TRBV19 to TRBJ2-7; TRBD1 or TRBD2 may be the D gene (5 bases each). CDR1 is LNHDA and CDR2 is SQIVND in the germline V gene (reference sequence). CDR3 length equals 14 residues. This CDR3 is CPPDGGRDHYEQYF. The CDR3 nucleotides are TGTCCCCCCGACGGCGGAAGGGACCACTACGAGCAGTACTTC.

The genes are TRBV12-3 or TRBV12-4 and TRBJ2-5; the D gene is possibly TRBD2 (5 bases). The CDR3 is 13 residues long. The V gene lost 5 bases and the J gene lost 2 bases, with 9 bases spanning the gap. CDR3 nucleotide sequence: TGTGCCAGCAGTCAGCGGCGGCAAGAGACCCAGTACTTC. This encodes CASSQRRQETQYF.